The source of this T cell receptor (beta chain) is a study of T cells in Graves' hyperthyroidism and ophthalmopathy (dated by TCRdb to the late 2010s). In terms of the full investigation: Peripheral blood samples were taken at initial diagnosis, before any treatment was given. In addition, the study compared T-cell repertoires in thyroid tissue and in blood from about 6 Graves' hyperthyroidism patients. An independent validation cohort of 18 to 20 hyperthyroidism patients and 17 patients who later progressed to ophthalmopathy tested prospective prediction of ophthalmopathy. Following sampling, methimazole starting at 30 mg daily was given to hyperthyroidism patients, and high-dose intravenous methylprednisolone was given to ophthalmopathy patients. The approximately 98 discovery patients were randomly divided into training and test sets at a 7:3 ratio. To identify distinguishing TCR V-J signatures, a discovery cohort of about 100 patients was used, comprising some 45 with Graves' ophthalmopathy and 57 with stable Graves' hyperthyroidism. TCR Vbeta CDR3 sequencing of around 130 peripheral blood samples (more than 40 ophthalmopathy, about 74 hyperthyroidism and around 17 progressor patients) is reported in the paper. General findings and caveats noted by the study authors: Sample size was not statistically predetermined, and investigators were not blinded to group allocation. A model built on a 13 V-J signature distinguished ophthalmopathy from stable hyperthyroidism, reaching 85% to 90% sensitivity and about 81% specificity in cross-validation and 80%/75% in testing. In validation, the model predicted progression to ophthalmopathy a median of approximately 6.6 months before onset, with around 70% sensitivity and roughly 79% specificity. Most expanded thyroid clonotypes (frequency above 0.001) were also found in blood, which suggests that blood repertoires may mirror thyroid immune responses.

This clonotype came up a few times. Its antigen is still unknown. No much larger clonotype is one base removed from it; base qualities were not supplied. Ophthalmopathy patients had moderately to severely active disease, with a Clinical Activity Score of 3 or more, a NOSPECS grade of 4 or more, and a disease duration of less than 3 months. Any patient with an uncontrolled infection, another autoimmune disease, pregnancy or lactation was excluded. Clinical symptoms, serum thyroxine and TRAb, thyroid ultrasound, and orbital computed tomography formed the basis for the diagnoses. PBMCs were isolated from roughly 10 ml of fresh peripheral blood by Ficoll-Paque density gradient centrifugation. Total RNA was extracted with Trizol reagent, and quality was checked on an Agilent 2100 Bioanalyzer. The CDR3 numbers 13 residues from cysteine through phenylalanine. Kept here is only the CDR3 DNA, which spans 39 bases and is read in frame from base 1. CDR1 ENHRY and CDR2 SYGVKD were looked up in the germline V gene. V lost 6 bases and J lost 9 bases; the stretch between them is 15 bases long.

Amplification of TCR beta CDR3 regions was carried out from RNA transcripts. The TCR CDR3 was subjected to a first round of RT-PCR using the HTBI primer set and the Qiagen OneStep RT-PCR kit. Libraries were constructed in a second round of multiplex PCR, after which size selection and purification were performed. Sequencing of the libraries was done on an Illumina HiSeq2000 using paired-end 100 bp reads. The original pipeline was this. SOAPnuke was used to process the raw data, with reads discarded if the reads contained adapters or uncalled bases, had a mean Phred below 15, or lacked an exact constant-primer or identifier match. COPE v1.2.5 was used to merge the high-quality paired reads, and each unique nucleotide sequence was defined as a clonotype. Clonotypes were aligned to IMGT TRBV, TRBD and TRBJ reference segments using MiTCR v1.1. Analysis was restricted to V-J combinations with a frequency above 0.0001, which covered roughly 99% of repertoires. The TCS score was defined as the ratio of F50 (clonal expansion) to E x V (chaos), calculated using BLOSUM62-based TCRdist between CDR3 peptides within each V-J. Welch's t-statistics and random forest reduced 514 V-J features to about 13, which were used in a naive Bayes classifier (R e1071). TCRdb reprocessing: public reads trimmed at Q25 with fastp, clones called with MiXCR, in-frame beta chains kept. Identical CDR3 protein sequences are pooled into one entry, listed with their most common genes and DNA. TCRdb, not the authors, supplied the V and J calls. This sample has a few hundred thousand distinct CDR3 sequences in its table, and approximately 15% of those were observed once. The ten largest clones capture under 3.5% of the sample.

Sequencing was done on a sample of blood. The rearrangement combines TRBV10-3 with TRBJ1-5; a tentative D match to TRBD1 spans 5 bases. The TCR sequence derives from a woman aged 40 to 49 with Graves' ophthalmopathy. CDR3 loop: CAISRDGMGPQHF. DNA sequence: TGTGCCATCAGCAGGGATGGGATGGGGCCCCAGCATTTT.